The clone carrying this T cell receptor (beta chain) was recorded at least ten times. No antigen is known for it. This sample is part of a study of regulatory T cells in long-lasting Graves disease. Study-level results: Under persistent disease, TRBV28, TRBJ1-2 and TRBJ2-5 were used preferentially. TCR diversity in persistent Graves' patients was below that of newly diagnosed ones.

The CDR3 is made up of 15 amino acids. Germline assignment: CDR1 DFQATT and CDR2 SNEGSKA (reference sequence). V dropped 2 bases and J dropped 2 bases, with 15 bases sitting between them. This sample's time point: newly diagnosed GD, antithyroid drugs for less than 3 months. PBMC RNA was the source of the TCR library. Relying on iRepertoire HTBI primers and Arm-PCR of CDR3 regions, the team built TCR beta libraries. TCRdb reprocessed the multiplex PCR reads with MiXCR, giving one entry per CDR3 protein. Of about 240,000 distinct CDR3 sequences listed, around 20% are singletons. Specimen: peripheral blood mononuclear cells (PBMCs), collected at new diagnosis, from a patient treated with antithyroid drugs. The TCR comes from a female donor with Graves disease. The V and J genes are TRBV20-1 and TRBJ1-2; no definite D call. The CDR3 is CSARSSLGENYGYTF. CDR3 in DNA: TGCAGTGCTAGATCCTCTTTGGGCGAAAACTATGGCTACACCTTC.